Presented here are 29 T cell receptor beta chains from one specimen sequenced in a study of T cells in Graves' hyperthyroidism and ophthalmopathy. RNA transcripts were the template for amplifying TCR beta CDR3 regions. When the TCR CDR3 underwent first-round RT-PCR, the HTBI primer set was used. MiXCR, applied by TCRdb to the multiplex PCR reads, yields one record per CDR3 protein. The sample has hundreds of thousands of distinct CDR3 sequences; 38% are singletons. The source material was blood. The origin of the receptors is a man aged 18 to 30 with Graves' hyperthyroidism.

The chain couples TRBV6-4 to TRBJ1-6, with D perhaps TRBD1 (5 bases). The CDR3 runs to 15 residues. In germline, CDR1 is MRHNA, CDR2 SNTAGT. Between the trimmed V and J ends, which lost 2 bases and 7 bases, there was a span of 12 bases. The CDR3 reads CASSDGSGGNSPLHF. In DNA form, the CDR3 reads TGTGCCAGCAGTGACGGTAGCGGGGGAAATTCACCCCTCCACTTT.

The V gene is TRBV5-1, the J gene TRBJ1-2; a possible D gene is TRBD1 (6 bases). CDR1 and CDR2 (germline): SGHRS, YFSETQ. This CDR3 is built from 14 residues. V lost 0 bases and J lost 3, with 9 bases in between. The CDR3 nucleotides are TGCGCCAGCAGCTTGGGACAGGCCGACTATGGCTACACCTTC. This translates into CASSLGQADYGYTF.

This clonotype occurred many times. This chain joins TRBV20-1 and TRBJ2-5; D is ambiguous. The CDR3 has 11 amino acids. CDR1 and CDR2 (germline): DFQATT, SNEGSKA (reference sequence). V was clipped by 4 bases and J by 7 bases, with 10 bases between them. The CDR3 is CSATSWGTQYF. The CDR3 DNA is TGCAGTGCTACGTCGTGGGGGACCCAGTACTTC.

The table lists this clonotype with many counts. The V gene is TRBV20-1, the J gene TRBJ2-7, with 11 bases identical to TRBD2. CDR1 is DFQATT and CDR2 is SNEGSKA in the germline V gene (reference sequence). V was pared by 4 bases and J by 3 bases, with 2 bases of the junction left unmatched. The CDR3 runs to 13 residues. The CDR3 loop reads CSAISGRGYEQYF. The DNA of the CDR3 is TGCAGTGCTATTAGCGGGAGGGGCTACGAGCAGTACTTC.

This clonotype was picked up many times. The chain has TRBV12-3 or TRBV12-4 and TRBJ1-6; D remains ambiguous. There are 13 residues in the CDR3. V was pared by 5 bases and J by 8 bases, with 10 bases between. CDR3 DNA sequence: TGTGCCAGCAGTCTTCGCCTGGATTCACCCCTCCACTTT. Protein product: CASSLRLDSPLHF.

This clonotype came up many times. The chain recombines TRBV7-9 with TRBJ2-7; possible D gene TRBD1, 6 bases. Germline V gene lookup returns CDR1 SEHNR and CDR2 FQNEAQ (reference sequence). The CDR3 consists of 15 residues. The ends were cut back, 7 bases at V and 0 bases at J, with 16 bases in the middle. The chain's CDR3 is CASTSGQGSSYEQYF. The CDR3, as DNA: TGTGCCAGCACATCAGGCCAGGGGAGCTCCTACGAGCAGTACTTC.

This clonotype was detected ten times or more. This chain joins TRBV2 and TRBJ1-2; D is ambiguous. V was cut by 5 bases and J by 2 bases, with 9 bases left in between. Germline CDR1 is SNHLY and CDR2 is FYNNEI. CDR3 length equals 13 residues. The CDR3 here is CASSLTTNYGYTF. CDR3 nucleotides: TGTGCCAGCAGTTTGACAACCAACTATGGCTACACCTTC.

The V call is TRBV10-3, the J call TRBJ1-2; weak D call: TRBD1 (5 bases). The CDR3 is made up of 12 amino acids. Trimming stripped 7 bases from V and 7 bases from J, with 13 bases between. Per germline, CDR1 ENHRY and CDR2 SYGVKD. CDR3 sequence (DNA): TGTGCCATCACCGGGGCTGAGGGTGGCTACACCTTC. Translation gives CAITGAEGGYTF.

The table lists this clonotype with a few counts. The chain recombines TRBV9 with TRBJ2-5; 9 positions match TRBD2. Trimming removed 4 bases from V and 2 bases from J; junction bases left unmatched: 9. The V gene's germline CDR1 is SGDLS and CDR2 YYNGEE. This CDR3 comprises 16 residues. The CDR3 DNA follows: TGTGCCAGCAGCTTAGTGACTAGCGGAGAGCAAGAGACCCAGTACTTC. Its translation: CASSLVTSGEQETQYF.

Comments on this clonotype: A much more abundant neighbour one base away suggests this may be a read error. The rearrangement joins TRBV19 to TRBJ2-7; D is unresolved. Deletions cut 1 base from V and 6 bases from J, with 10 bases between. Germline CDR1 and CDR2: LNHDA and SQIVND (reference sequence). The CDR3 length is 13 residues. The CDR3 region has the DNA TGTGCCAGTAGTATAGCGGCAGGCTGCGAGCAGTACTTC. Translating gives CASSIAAGCEQYF.

The table lists this clonotype with a few counts. The CDR3 sequence: CASSSLRDFEQYF. The CDR3 DNA reads TGTGCCAGCAGCTCTCTCCGGGACTTTGAGCAGTACTTC. J is TRBJ2-7 and V is TRBV7-9; D is perhaps TRBD2 (6 bases). The CDR3 has 13 amino acids. The germline CDR1 and CDR2 sequences are SEHNR and FQNEAQ (reference sequence). V was pared by 4 bases and J by 7 bases, with 14 bases between.

The V call is TRBV6-5, the J call TRBJ1-1; D not resolved. Germline lookup yields CDR1 MNHEY and CDR2 SVGAGI. CDR3 size: 10 residues. Trimming removed 4 bases from V and 11 bases from J, with 8 bases in between. In DNA form, the CDR3 reads TGTGCCAGCAGTTTGATAGACGCTTTCTTT. Amino acids: CASSLIDAFF.

This chain connects TRBV30 to TRBJ1-6, with D perhaps matching TRBD1 (5 bases). The CDR3 length is 14 residues. Germline-derived CDR1 and CDR2 are GTSNPN and SVGIG (reference sequence). The V and J ends lost 7 bases and 8 bases respectively, with 18 bases between them. The CDR3 reads CASTPAGFDSPLHF. CDR3 DNA sequence: TGTGCCTCCACTCCGGCAGGGTTCGATTCACCCCTCCACTTT. Together with reference TRBV30 and TRBJ1-6, the CDR3 gives the full variable domain: SQTIHQWPATLVQPVGSPLSLECTVEGTSNPNLYWYRQAAGRGLQLLFYSVGIGQISSEVPQNLSASRPQDRQFILSSKKLLLSDSGFYLCASTPAGFDSPLHFGNGTRLTVT.

This clonotype turned up a few times. The rearrangement links TRBV4-1 to TRBJ1-2; 7 bases match TRBD1. Germline lookup yields CDR1 MGHRA and CDR2 YSYEKL. The CDR3 is 14 amino acids. The J segment lost 3 bases and the V segment lost 2 bases, leaving 3 bases of the junction unmatched. CDR3: CASSQPGTDYGYTF. DNA for the CDR3: TGCGCCAGCAGCCAACCCGGGACAGACTATGGCTACACCTTC.

In the case of this clonotype: The junction and the germline gene differ at one end; a read error may be behind it. The gene calls are TRBV7-6 and TRBJ1-6; D is uncertain. The CDR3 has 17 residues. Germline V gene sequence: CDR1 SGHVS, CDR2 FNYEAQ. The CDR3 DNA follows: TGTGCCAGAAGCTTAGAAGCGATCAGCTCCTATAATTCACCCCTCCACTTT. Its protein is CARSLEAISSYNSPLHF.

The genes are TRBV5-1 and TRBJ2-7; no clear D gene. CDR1 is SGHRS and CDR2 is YFSETQ in the germline V gene. Trimming shortened V by 4 bases and J by 5 bases, and 13 bases separated the two germline ends. The CDR3 runs to 13 residues. CDR3 residues: CASSIGPPDEQYF. CDR3 sequence (DNA): TGCGCCAGCAGCATTGGGCCTCCGGACGAGCAGTACTTC.

This clonotype was counted many times. DNA for the CDR3: TGCAGCGTTGAGCGACAGGGGAGAACCGGGGAGCTGTTTTTT. Protein sequence: CSVERQGRTGELFF. The chain is built from TRBV29-1 and TRBJ2-2; 8 bases are a match to TRBD1. This CDR3 region has 14 residues. CDR1 SQVTM and CDR2 ANQGSEA come from the germline V gene. Losses at the gene ends were 3 bases for V and 5 bases for J; bases not matched to a gene: 5.

This clonotype was observed many times. In DNA form, the CDR3 reads TGTGCCAGCAGCACCCGGACAGGGGGAAATACTGAAGCTTTCTTT. Protein product: CASSTRTGGNTEAFF. V and J are TRBV13 and TRBJ1-1; TRBD1 matches 10 bases. The trim removed 5 bases at V and 5 bases at J, leaving 8 bases unmatched. The CDR3 contains 15 residues. Germline V gene sequence: CDR1 PRHDT, CDR2 FYEKMQ (reference sequence).

J is TRBJ2-5 and V is TRBV10-3; 10 bases align to TRBD1. The germline V gene encodes CDR1 ENHRY and CDR2 SYGVKD. Trimming took 5 bases from V and 4 from J; bases not matched to a gene: 10. CDR3 size: 16 residues. CDR3 sequence reads: CAISTGTGANRETQYF. For the CDR3, the DNA is TGTGCCATCAGTACTGGGACAGGGGCAAATAGAGAGACCCAGTACTTC.

This clonotype was found many times. The CDR3 loop reads CASSWEGSRGFF. As DNA, the CDR3 is TGTGCCAGCAGCTGGGAGGGCTCCCGGGGATTCTTT. The rearrangement links TRBV5-6 to TRBJ1-1; D gene uncertain. Germline CDR1 SGHDT, CDR2 YYEEEE. The CDR3 is 12 amino acids. V was cut by 3 bases and J by 14 bases, with 17 bases left in between.

Regarding this clonotype: A read error is possible here, since a much larger clone lies one base away. The rearrangement joins TRBV24-1 to TRBJ2-5; D may be TRBD1 or TRBD2 (5 bases each). CDR1 and CDR2 from the germline V gene are KGHDR and SFDVKD. There are 16 residues in the CDR3. The CDR3 region is CAASLPGRLCPETQYF. CDR3 nucleotides: TGTGCCGCCAGCCTCCCGGGACGCTTATGCCCGGAGACCCAGTACTTC.

This clonotype has just one count. No conserved phenylalanine or tryptophan is present at the end of the CDR3, so a read error is the likely explanation. V and J are TRBV9 and TRBJ1-5; TRBD1 is a possible D gene (6 bases). V gave up 3 bases and J gave up 0 bases, with 13 bases separating them. This CDR3 contains 16 residues. Per the germline V gene, CDR1 is SGDLS and CDR2 is YYNGEE. DNA for the CDR3: TGTGCCAGCAGCGCCGAGGACAGCCTTAGCAATCAGCCCCAGCATCTT. As protein: CASSAEDSLSNQPQHL.

As for this clonotype: This clone may be a read error of a much larger clone one base away. The V and J genes are TRBV7-8 and TRBJ1-1; 7 bases line up with TRBD1. This CDR3 is built from 13 residues. Germline loops: CDR1 SGHVS, CDR2 FQNEAQ. This chain's CDR3 is CVSSSTGYNEAFF. DNA of the CDR3: TGTGTCAGCAGCTCGACAGGGTATAACGAAGCTTTCTTT.

This clonotype was found many times. The V gene is TRBV24-1, the J gene TRBJ2-5; 9 bases are a match to TRBD1. The CDR3 is 16 residues long. Germline V gives CDR1 KGHDR, CDR2 SFDVKD. V lost 9 bases to trimming and J lost 3 bases; unmatched junction nucleotides: 13. This CDR3 reads CATGDRDFGAEETQYF. CDR3 in DNA: TGTGCCACCGGGGACAGGGACTTTGGGGCGGAAGAGACCCAGTACTTC.

This clonotype has only a few counts. The gene calls are TRBV20-1 and TRBJ1-4, with a tentative D call TRBD1 (5 bases). This CDR3 has 16 residues. V was clipped by 1 base and J by 4 bases, with 16 bases between them. Per the germline V gene, CDR1 is DFQATT and CDR2 is SNEGSKA (reference sequence). The CDR3 DNA sequence: TGCAGTGCTAGAGGGTCAGGGATTAGTAATAATGAAAAACTGTTTTTT. It yields the protein CSARGSGISNNEKLFF.

In its sample, this clonotype was seen many times. J is TRBJ2-7 and V is TRBV7-8, with a weak D call TRBD2 (6 bases). CDR3 length: 18 residues. Germline values: CDR1 SGHVS, CDR2 FQNEAQ. Deletions cut 5 bases from V and 0 bases from J, with 23 bases between. The CDR3 DNA follows: TGTGCCAGCAGCGAATCGGTTGGACTACTTGTCCCCTCCTACGAGCAGTACTTC. It yields the protein CASSESVGLLVPSYEQYF.

The chain links TRBV7-9 to TRBJ1-1; tentatively, D is TRBD1 (6 bases). The CDR3 is 15 amino acids. CDR1 is SEHNR, CDR2 FQNEAQ, per germline (reference sequence). Deletions cut 0 bases from V and 4 bases from J, with 12 bases between. The CDR3 DNA follows: TGTGCCAGCAGCTTAGCGTGGCAAGGGGGCACTGAAGCTTTCTTT. Translated, it gives CASSLAWQGGTEAFF.

Regarding this clonotype: The likely explanation is a read error, given a far larger clone one base away. The rearrangement joins TRBV29-1 to TRBJ2-2; 8 positions agree with TRBD1. V shed 2 bases, J shed 4 bases, and the junction held 0 bases outside the gene matches. The CDR3 contains 13 residues. Per germline, CDR1 SQVTM and CDR2 ANQGSEA. Written as DNA, the CDR3 is TGCAGCGTTGAAACAGGGGGCACCGGGGAGCTGTTTTTT. As protein: CSVETGGTGELFF.

The rearrangement uses TRBV29-1 and TRBJ2-2, with 7 bases identical to TRBD1. The V segment lost 6 bases and the J segment 3 bases; nucleotides outside the gene matches: 7. This CDR3 contains 14 residues. From germline, CDR1 is SQVTM and CDR2 ANQGSEA. The CDR3 DNA reads as TGCAGCGTCGCTACAGGGGTGGACACCGGGGAGCTGTTTTTT. Its translation: CSVATGVDTGELFF.